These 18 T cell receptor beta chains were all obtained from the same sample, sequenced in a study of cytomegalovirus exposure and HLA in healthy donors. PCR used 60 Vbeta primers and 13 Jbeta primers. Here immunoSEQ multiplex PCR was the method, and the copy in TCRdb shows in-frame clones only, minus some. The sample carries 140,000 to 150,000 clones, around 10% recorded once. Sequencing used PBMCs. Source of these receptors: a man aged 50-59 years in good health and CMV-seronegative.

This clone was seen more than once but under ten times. The CDR3 DNA is TGTGCCAGCTCACCAGACAGGGTCGGCACTGAAGCTTTCTTT. Protein: CASSPDRVGTEAFF. V is TRBV18 and J is TRBJ1-1; 7 nucleotides agree with TRBD1. The CDR3 is 14 amino acids. V shed 2 bases, J shed 4 bases, and the junction held 4 bases outside the gene matches. Germline V gives CDR1 KGHSH, CDR2 LQKENI.

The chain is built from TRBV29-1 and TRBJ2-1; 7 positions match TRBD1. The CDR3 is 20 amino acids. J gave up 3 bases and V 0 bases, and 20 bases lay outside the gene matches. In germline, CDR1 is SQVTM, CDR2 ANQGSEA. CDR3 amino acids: CSVEDRVQFGGQTNYNEQFF. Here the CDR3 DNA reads TGCAGCGTTGAAGATAGGGTCCAGTTTGGGGGACAGACTAACTACAATGAGCAGTTCTTC.

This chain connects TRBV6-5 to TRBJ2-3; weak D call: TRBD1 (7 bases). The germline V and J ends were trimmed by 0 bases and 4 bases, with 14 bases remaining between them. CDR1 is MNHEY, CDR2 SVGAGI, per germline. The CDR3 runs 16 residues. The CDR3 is CASSYSNRGGPDTQYF. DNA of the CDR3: TGTGCCAGCAGTTACTCGAACAGGGGAGGTCCAGATACGCAGTATTTT.

The CDR3 protein is CASSSLRSGGELFF. The CDR3 DNA sequence: TGTGCCAGCAGCTCCTTGAGGAGTGGCGGGGAGCTGTTTTTT. This chain connects TRBV6-1 to TRBJ2-2; D unclear. V was trimmed by 6 bases and J by 7 bases, leaving 15 bases between them. Germline V gene data show CDR1 as MNHNS and CDR2 as SASEGT. The CDR3 contains 14 residues.

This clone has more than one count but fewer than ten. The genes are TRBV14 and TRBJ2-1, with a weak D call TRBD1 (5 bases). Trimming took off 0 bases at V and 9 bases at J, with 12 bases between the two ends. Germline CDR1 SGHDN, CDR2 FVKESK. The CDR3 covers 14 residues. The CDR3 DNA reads TGTGCCAGCAGCCAAGATTGGGCAGGGTTTGAGCAGTTCTTC. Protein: CASSQDWAGFEQFF.

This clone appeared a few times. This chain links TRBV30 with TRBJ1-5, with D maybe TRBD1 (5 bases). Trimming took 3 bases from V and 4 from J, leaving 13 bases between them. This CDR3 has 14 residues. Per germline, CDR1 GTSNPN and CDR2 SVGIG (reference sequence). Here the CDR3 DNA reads TGTGCCTGGAGGGGGGGGTCCCCTAATCAGCCCCAGCATTTT. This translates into CAWRGGSPNQPQHF.

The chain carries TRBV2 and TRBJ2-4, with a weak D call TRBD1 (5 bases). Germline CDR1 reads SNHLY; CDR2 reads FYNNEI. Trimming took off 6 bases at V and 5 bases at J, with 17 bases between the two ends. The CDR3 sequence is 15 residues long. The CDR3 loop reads CASSLERGRENIQYF. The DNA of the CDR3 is TGTGCCAGCAGCCTAGAAAGGGGCAGGGAAAACATTCAGTACTTC. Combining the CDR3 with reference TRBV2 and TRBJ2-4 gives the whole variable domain EPEVTQTPSHQVTQMGQEVILRCVPISNHLYFYWYRQILGQKVEFLVSFYNNEISEKSEIFDDQFSVERPDGSNFTLKIRSTKLEDSAMYFCASSLERGRENIQYFGAGTRLSVL.

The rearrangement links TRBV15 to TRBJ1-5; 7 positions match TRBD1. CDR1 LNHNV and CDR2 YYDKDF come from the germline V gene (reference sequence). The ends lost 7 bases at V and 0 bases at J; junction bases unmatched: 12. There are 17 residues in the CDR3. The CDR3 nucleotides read TGTGCCACCACCAATCTAAGGACAGGACATAGCAATCAGCCCCAGCATTTT. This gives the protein CATTNLRTGHSNQPQHF.

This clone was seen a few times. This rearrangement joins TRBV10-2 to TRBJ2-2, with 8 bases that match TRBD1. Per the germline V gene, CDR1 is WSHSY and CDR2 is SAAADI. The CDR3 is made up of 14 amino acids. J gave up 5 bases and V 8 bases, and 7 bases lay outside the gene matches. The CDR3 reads CASLGTGRTGELFF. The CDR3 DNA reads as TGCGCCAGCCTAGGGACAGGTCGGACCGGGGAGCTGTTTTTT.

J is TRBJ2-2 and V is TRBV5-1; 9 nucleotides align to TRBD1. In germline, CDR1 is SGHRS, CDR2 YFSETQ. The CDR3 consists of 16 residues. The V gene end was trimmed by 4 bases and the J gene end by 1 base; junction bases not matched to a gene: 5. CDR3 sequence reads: CASSATGGGNTGELFF. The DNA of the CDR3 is TGCGCCAGCAGCGCTACAGGGGGCGGGAACACCGGGGAGCTGTTTTTT.

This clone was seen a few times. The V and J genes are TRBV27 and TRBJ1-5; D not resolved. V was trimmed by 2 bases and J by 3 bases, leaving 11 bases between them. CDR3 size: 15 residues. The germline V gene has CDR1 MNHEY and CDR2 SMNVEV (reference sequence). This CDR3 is CASSLLGRDNQPQHF. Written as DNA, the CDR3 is TGTGCCAGCAGTTTACTGGGGAGGGACAATCAGCCCCAGCATTTT.

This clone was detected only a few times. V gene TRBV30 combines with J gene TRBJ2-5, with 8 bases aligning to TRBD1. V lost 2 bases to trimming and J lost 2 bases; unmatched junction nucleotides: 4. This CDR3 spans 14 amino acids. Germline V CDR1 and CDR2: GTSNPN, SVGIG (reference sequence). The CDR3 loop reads CAWSRGTGQETQYF. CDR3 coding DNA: TGTGCCTGGAGTAGAGGGACAGGACAAGAGACCCAGTACTTC.

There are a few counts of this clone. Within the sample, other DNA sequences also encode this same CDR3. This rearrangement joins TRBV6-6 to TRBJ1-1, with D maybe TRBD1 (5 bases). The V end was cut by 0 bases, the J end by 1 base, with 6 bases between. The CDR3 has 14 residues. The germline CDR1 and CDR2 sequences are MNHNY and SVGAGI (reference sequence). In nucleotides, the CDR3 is TGTGCCAGCAGTTACTCAAGGGGGAACACTGAAGCTTTCTTT. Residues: CASSYSRGNTEAFF.

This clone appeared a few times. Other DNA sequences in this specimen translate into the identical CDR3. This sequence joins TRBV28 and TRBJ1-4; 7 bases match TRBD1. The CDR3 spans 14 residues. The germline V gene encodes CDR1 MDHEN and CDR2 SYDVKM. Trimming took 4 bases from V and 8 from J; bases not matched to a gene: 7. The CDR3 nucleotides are TGTGCCAGCAGTTCCCGGGACAGAGGCGAAAAACTGTTTTTT. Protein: CASSSRDRGEKLFF.

The CDR3 DNA sequence: TGTGCCAGCAGTTTAGGCACAGGGAATCAGCCCCAGCATTTT. Translated, it gives CASSLGTGNQPQHF. V gene TRBV28 combines with J gene TRBJ1-5; weak D call: TRBD1 (6 bases). Germline loops: CDR1 MDHEN, CDR2 SYDVKM. The CDR3 runs to 14 residues. The germline V and J ends were trimmed by 2 bases and 4 bases, with 9 bases remaining between them.

Written as DNA, the CDR3 is TGTGCCAGCAGCTTAGTAGCGGGTGGCACAGATACGCAGTATTTT. As protein: CASSLVAGGTDTQYF. This chain joins TRBV7-9 and TRBJ2-3; 7 positions match TRBD2. CDR3 length: 15 amino acids. V trimming: 1 base; J trimming: 1 base; junction bases outside the gene matches: 2. Germline V gene lookup returns CDR1 SEHNR and CDR2 FQNEAQ (reference sequence).

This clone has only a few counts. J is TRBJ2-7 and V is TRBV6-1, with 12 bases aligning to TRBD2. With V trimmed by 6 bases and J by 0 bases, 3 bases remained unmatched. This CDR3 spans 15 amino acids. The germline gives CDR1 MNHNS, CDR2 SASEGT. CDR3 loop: CASRKTSGSSYEQYF. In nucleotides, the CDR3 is TGTGCCAGCAGAAAGACTAGCGGGAGCTCCTACGAGCAGTACTTC.

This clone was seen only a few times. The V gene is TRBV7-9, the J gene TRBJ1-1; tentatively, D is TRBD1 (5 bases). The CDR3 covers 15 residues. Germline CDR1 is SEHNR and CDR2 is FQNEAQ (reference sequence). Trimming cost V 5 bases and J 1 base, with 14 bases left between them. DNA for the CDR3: TGTGCCAGCAGCGCAGGGATTGGGCCGAACACTGAAGCTTTCTTT. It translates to CASSAGIGPNTEAFF.